This TCR beta chain comes out of a study of cytomegalovirus exposure and HLA in healthy donors. Healthy bone marrow donors made up the cohort. This clone came up a few times. The PCR ran on 60 Vbeta and 13 Jbeta primers. Some clones are missing from TCRdb's copy, which holds only in-frame ones; the method was immunoSEQ multiplex PCR. The repertoire includes about 200,000 clones, 75% to 85% of them detected once, and 2.5% to 3.5% sits in the top ten. The sequence was collected from a woman aged 35 to 49 in good health and CMV-seronegative. Specimen: PBMCs.

CDR3 sequence: CASGLYSNQPQHF. The CDR3, as DNA: TGCGCCAGCGGACTTTATAGCAATCAGCCCCAGCATTTT. This rearrangement joins TRBV23-1 to TRBJ1-5; no firm D call. TRBV23-1 is an ORF, and what it does is uncertain. The CDR3 runs 13 residues. V lost 8 bases and J lost 0, with 8 bases in between.